The entry that follows covers one T cell receptor beta chain sequence. Its specificity is not known. Measured with immunoSEQ multiplex PCR; TCRdb has only the in-frame clones, and not every one. The sample records around 200,000 clones, 94% being singletons. This sample is drawn from a study of T cell responses to AZD1222 COVID-19 vaccine. Study outcomes and limitations: Sampling that yielded the repertoires occurred only after the peak T cell response. Nearly half of spike-specific TCRs reportedly target unmutated variant regions.

This CDR3 region has 14 residues. The germline gives CDR1 MGHDK, CDR2 SYGVNS. Germline trimming cut 6 bases from V and 6 bases from J; bases unmatched to any gene: 7. This material consisted of peripheral blood, taken 28 days after the second AZD1222 dose. The chain has TRBV25-1 and TRBJ2-1, with 8 bases matching TRBD2. The clonotype originates from an adult who received the AZD1222 COVID-19 vaccine. The chain's CDR3 is CASRLAGGGNEQFF. CDR3 coding DNA: TGTGCCAGCAGGCTAGCGGGCGGGGGCAATGAGCAGTTCTTC.